This passage covers 11 T cell receptor beta chains from one sample sequenced in a study of shared clonotypes between healthy human individuals. TCRdb's table, derived via immunoSEQ multiplex PCR, lists solely in-frame clones and lacks some. The sample carries around 2,000,000 clones, 90% to 95% recorded once. In the naive CD8 group, cells lacked CD45RO and were positively selected for CCR7, so terminally differentiated effector memory CD45RA+ cells were left out. The material sequenced was naive CD8+ T cells from PBMCs. All receptors derive from a man younger than 30 in good health. Some clones in this sample may be carry-over from other donors' samples.

The chain uses TRBV7-9 and TRBJ2-2, with 7 bases lining up with TRBD2. Germline CDR1 and CDR2: SEHNR and FQNEAQ (reference sequence). The CDR3 has 14 amino acids. V was pared by 8 bases and J by 13 bases, with 16 bases of the junction left unmatched. CDR3 region: CASRPPGTTESLFF. In nucleotides, the CDR3 is TGTGCCAGCCGCCCCCCCGGGACTACAGAATCGCTGTTTTTT.

The J gene is TRBJ2-2, the V gene TRBV10-3; the match to TRBD1 covers 11 bases. CDR1 and CDR2 (germline): ENHRY, SYGVKD. The J segment lost 3 bases and the V segment lost 10 bases, leaving 4 bases of the junction unmatched. This CDR3 spans 14 amino acids. CDR3 coding DNA: TGTGCCAATGGGGACAGGGGGGACACCGGGGAGCTGTTTTTT. Its translation: CANGDRGDTGELFF.

V is TRBV9 and J is TRBJ2-3, with unresolved D. Deletions cut 2 bases from V and 2 bases from J, with 9 bases between. Germline CDR1 reads SGDLS; CDR2 reads YYNGEE. The CDR3 is 14 amino acids. The CDR3 DNA reads TGTGCCAGCAGCGTTTTAGGATTCACAGATACGCAGTATTTT. It specifies CASSVLGFTDTQYF. Looking up the rest from reference TRBV9 and TRBJ2-3 gives the full variable domain: DSGVTQTPKHLITATGQRVTLRCSPRSGDLSVYWYQQSLDQGLQFLIQYYNGEERAKGNILERFSAQQFPDLHSELNLSSLELGDSALYFCASSVLGFTDTQYFGPGTRLTVL.

CDR3 protein: CASSLWFDEAFF. For the CDR3, the DNA is TGTGCCAGCAGCCTATGGTTCGATGAAGCTTTCTTT. The gene calls are TRBV6-6 and TRBJ1-1; D remains unclear. CDR1 and CDR2 from the germline V gene are MNHNY and SVGAGI (reference sequence). The V end lost 6 bases, the J end lost 7 bases, and 12 bases lay between the germline ends. The CDR3 has 12 residues.

The chain links TRBV4-1 to TRBJ2-7; TRBD1 agrees at 11 bases. The V gene end was trimmed by 2 bases and the J gene end by 5 bases; junction bases not matched to a gene: 20. The germline gives CDR1 MGHRA, CDR2 YSYEKL. There are 20 residues in the CDR3. Here the CDR3 reads CASSQLFGQGAPIGGHEQYF. In DNA form, the CDR3 reads TGCGCCAGCAGCCAATTGTTCGGACAGGGGGCCCCCATAGGAGGCCACGAGCAGTACTTC.

The gene calls are TRBV29-1 and TRBJ2-1, with 12 bases that match TRBD2. Germline CDR1 is SQVTM and CDR2 is ANQGSEA. V trimming: 3 bases; J trimming: 8 bases; junction bases outside the gene matches: 11. The CDR3 consists of 16 residues. CDR3 protein: CSVDGSSGRGLYEQFF. The CDR3 DNA sequence: TGCAGCGTTGATGGGTCTAGCGGGAGGGGGCTGTATGAGCAGTTCTTC.

V usage is TRBV28 and J usage is TRBJ2-7; D remains ambiguous. V was cut by 6 bases and J by 3 bases, with 21 bases left in between. The CDR3 has 16 residues. The germline V gene has CDR1 MDHEN and CDR2 SYDVKM. As DNA, the CDR3 is TGTGCCAGCAGCCTGGATGGGTTCGACGGATACTACGAGCAGTACTTC. Translation: CASSLDGFDGYYEQYF.

The V and J genes are TRBV5-6 and TRBJ2-7, with D perhaps assigned TRBD1 or TRBD2 (5 bases each). The V gene lost 3 bases and the J gene lost 6 bases, with 22 bases spanning the gap. The length of the CDR3 is 16 residues. CDR1 and CDR2 from the germline V gene are SGHDT and YYEEEE. The CDR3: CASSSTNSAGTVEQYF. CDR3 sequence (DNA): TGTGCCAGCAGCTCCACAAACTCCGCAGGGACGGTCGAGCAGTACTTC.

This chain joins TRBV7-8 and TRBJ2-7, with 8 bases aligning to TRBD1. Germline trimming cut 2 bases from V and 5 bases from J; bases unmatched to any gene: 11. The CDR3 sequence is 16 residues long. Germline CDR1 is SGHVS and CDR2 is FQNEAQ. The CDR3 here is CASSLSRQGAFDEQYF. CDR3 DNA: TGTGCCAGCAGCTTAAGTCGGCAGGGGGCGTTCGACGAGCAGTACTTC. Supplemented by reference TRBV7-8 and TRBJ2-7, the full variable domain reads GAGVSQSPRYKVAKRGQDVALRCDPISGHVSLFWYQQALGQGPEFLTYFQNEAQLDKSGLPSDRFFAERPEGSVSTLKIQRTQQEDSAVYLCASSLSRQGAFDEQYFGPGTRLTVT.

V gene TRBV30 combines with J gene TRBJ2-1; D unclear. V lost 1 base, J lost 10 bases, and 11 bases lay in between. The germline V gene encodes CDR1 GTSNPN and CDR2 SVGIG (reference sequence). This CDR3 comprises 12 residues. CDR3 nucleotide sequence: TGTGCCTGGAGTGGCCCCCCCGGAGAGCAGTTCTTC. Its translation: CAWSGPPGEQFF.

This clone was seen a few times. DNA for the CDR3: TGTGCCAGCAGCCGCAACCCCGGCGGAAACACTGAAGCTTTCTTT. This encodes CASSRNPGGNTEAFF. The gene calls are TRBV13 and TRBJ1-1; no definite D call. The CDR3 runs to 15 residues. The germline gives CDR1 PRHDT, CDR2 FYEKMQ (reference sequence). V was pared by 5 bases and J by 2 bases, with 15 bases between. Using reference TRBV13 and TRBJ1-1 for the parts outside the CDR3, the full variable domain is AAGVIQSPRHLIKEKRETATLKCYPIPRHDTVYWYQQGPGQDPQFLISFYEKMQSDKGSIPDRFSAQQFSDYHSELNMSSLELGDSALYFCASSRNPGGNTEAFFGQGTRLTVV.